Sequencing of this TCR beta chain was carried out in a study of regulatory T cells in long-lasting Graves disease. About the study: Graves' patients, diagnosed recently, had received antithyroid drugs under 3 months. General study results and limits: There were preferences for TRBV28, TRBJ1-2 and TRBJ2-5 in persistent disease.

Investigators prepared the TCR beta libraries by applying iRepertoire HTBI primers and Arm-PCR of CDR3 regions. MiXCR, run by TCRdb on the multiplex PCR reads, gives a single entry per CDR3 protein. This sample has about 460,000 distinct CDR3 sequences; 12% to 15% occur once, and the top ten carry about a sixth. The time point was: newly diagnosed GD, antithyroid drugs for less than 3 months. Preparation of the TCR library used RNA extracted from PBMCs. The CDR3 is 13 amino acids. Trimming took 9 bases from V and 5 from J, leaving 13 bases between them. Germline values: CDR1 MNHEY, CDR2 SVGEGT. This clonotype was counted at least ten times. The antigen is undetermined. The same specimen was also included in a second study, on T cells in Graves' hyperthyroidism and ophthalmopathy. Per that paper: Newly diagnosed hyperthyroidism, duration under 2 months, in patients aged 18 to 65.

The clonotype comes from a woman aged 45 to 65 with Graves disease. This chain links TRBV6-2 or TRBV6-3 with TRBJ2-2, with D hard to call. The sample consisted of peripheral blood mononuclear cells (PBMCs), taken at new diagnosis, from a patient treated with antithyroid drugs. The CDR3, as DNA: TGTGCCAGTGGCAAGATTGGGACCGGGGAGCTGTTTTTT. This sequence encodes CASGKIGTGELFF.